The clone carrying this TCR beta chain was counted only a few times. Its cognate antigen is unknown. The ends lost 0 bases at V and 7 bases at J; junction bases unmatched: 5. Germline values: CDR1 KGHSH, CDR2 LQKENI. The length of the CDR3 is 15 residues. MiXCR, run by TCRdb on the 5' RACE reads, gives a single entry per CDR3 protein. The sample gives 98,000 or so distinct CDR3 sequences, roughly a sixth of which show up once; about 6% is in the top ten. This entry belongs to a study of T-cell memory formation after mild COVID-19. Study-level background: There were largely donor-specific TCR clusters.

Study-wide results and limits: CD4+ bias marked clones expanding day 15 to 37, unlike balanced contracting clones. Prior to infection, memory already included some responding clones, suggesting cross-reactive memory joined.

Material for sequencing was PBMCs or a T cell subset sorted from them (not recorded which). The chain joins TRBV18 to TRBJ2-5; 10 nucleotides match TRBD2. This clonotype was sampled from a man in his late teens or twenties who had mild COVID-19 (a few samples of this study predate the infection). Cell type and time point are not known. CDR3 coding DNA: TGTGCCAGCTCACCACCCACTAGCGGGGACGGGACCCAGTACTTC. Its protein product is CASSPPTSGDGTQYF.